These 7 T cell receptor beta chains came from one sample sequenced in a study of blood T cell repertoires in COVID-19. Profiling relied on immunoSEQ multiplex PCR, and the TCRdb table lists in-frame clones only, not all of them. The sample includes around 150,000 clones, approximately 80% seen only once; the top ten take 22%. Sequenced material: peripheral blood. The receptor source for this set is a woman at least 80 years old with acute or convalescent COVID-19.

This clone occurred once. The V and J genes are TRBV6-2 or TRBV6-3 and TRBJ2-2, with D unclear. Germline loops: CDR1 MNHEY, CDR2 SVGEGT. The CDR3 runs 13 residues. Trimming removed 2 bases from V and 3 bases from J, with 4 bases in between. CDR3 amino acids: CASSYLYTGELFF. The CDR3 DNA sequence: TGTGCCAGCAGTTACCTTTACACCGGGGAGCTGTTTTTT.

This chain links TRBV6-5 with TRBJ1-4; D might be TRBD1 (5 bases). The ends were cut back, 8 bases at V and 4 bases at J, with 14 bases in the middle. This CDR3 is 14 amino acids long. In germline, CDR1 is MNHEY, CDR2 SVGAGI. DNA for the CDR3: TGTGCCAGCCTCGATAGCGGGGGTAATGAAAAACTGTTTTTT. Its protein product is CASLDSGGNEKLFF.

This clone was found a few times. The chain recombines TRBV19 with TRBJ2-6; 9 bases align to TRBD1. Germline V gene data show CDR1 as LNHDA and CDR2 as SQIVND (reference sequence). This CDR3 is 19 amino acids long. The V segment lost 7 bases and the J segment 2 bases; nucleotides outside the gene matches: 15. The CDR3 here is CASKGFKGQGVPGANVLTF. In DNA form, the CDR3 reads TGTGCCAGTAAGGGGTTTAAGGGACAGGGCGTTCCTGGGGCCAACGTCCTGACTTTC.

This sequence joins TRBV2 and TRBJ2-1, with D possibly TRBD2 on 6 matching bases. Trimming shortened V by 5 bases and J by 9 bases, and 20 bases separated the two germline ends. CDR1 SNHLY and CDR2 FYNNEI come from the germline V gene. This CDR3 has 15 residues. The DNA of the CDR3 is TGTGCCAGCAGTTCAACGGGACTGACCTTCAGTGAGCAGTTCTTC. The encoded protein is CASSSTGLTFSEQFF.

The V and J genes are TRBV5-1 and TRBJ1-2, with unresolved D. The germline V gene has CDR1 SGHRS and CDR2 YFSETQ. V lost 4 bases, J lost 8 bases, and 21 bases lay in between. CDR3 length: 15 amino acids. CDR3 in DNA: TGCGCCAGCAGCCCCCGTCTTGGAGCCCACCACGGCTACACCTTC. Its protein is CASSPRLGAHHGYTF. Using reference TRBV5-1 and TRBJ1-2 for the parts outside the CDR3, the full variable domain is KAGVTQTPRYLIKTRGQQVTLSCSPISGHRSVSWYQQTPGQGLQFLFEYFSETQRNKGNFPGRFSGRQFSNSRSEMNVSTLELGDSALYLCASSPRLGAHHGYTFGSGTRLTVV.

The genes are TRBV6-5 and TRBJ2-7, with TRBD1 matching 7 bases. The CDR3 sequence is 13 residues long. Trimming took 4 bases from V and 5 from J; bases not matched to a gene: 5. Germline V gene data show CDR1 as MNHEY and CDR2 as SVGAGI. The CDR3 DNA reads as TGTGCCAGCAGTTCGACAGGGTCCAACGAGCAGTACTTC. Residues: CASSSTGSNEQYF.

The V gene is TRBV3-1 (or the pseudogene TRBV3-2), the J gene TRBJ1-6; TRBD1 is a possible D gene (6 bases). The CDR3 totals 15 residues. Trimming shortened V by 4 bases and J by 10 bases, and 17 bases separated the two germline ends. CDR1 is LGHDT and CDR2 is YNNKEL in the germline V gene (reference sequence). The CDR3 spells CASSPLTGNESPLHF. The CDR3 region has the DNA TGTGCCAGCAGCCCTCTGACAGGAAATGAGTCACCCCTCCACTTT.